A selection of T cell receptor beta chains follows, all from one sample in a study of blood T cell repertoires in COVID-19. Libraries were prepared by immunoSEQ multiplex PCR; TCRdb keeps only in-frame clonotypes and omits some of them. Of a few hundred thousand clones listed, about 90% were seen once; the top ten hold about 2%. Sequencing was carried out using peripheral blood. The source is a man younger than 35 with active or convalescent COVID-19. The conserved cysteine and the conserved F or W are not part of the CDR3 here. Rows may omit the clone size; those that give it use once, few, many or a size class.

.	TRBV2	TRBJ2-3	ASIYGGGSDTQY
.	TRBV28	TRBJ1-6	ASSLGRLGQGRTYNSPLH
.	TRBV6-5	TRBJ1-2	ASSRQGARDGYT
.	TRBV2	TRBJ2-7	ASSQKTGSYYEQY
.	TRBV6-7	TRBJ2-6	ASSYDRGSSGANVLT
.	TRBV4-1	TRBJ2-2	ASSRDRAGELF
.	TRBV18	TRBJ1-1	ASGSGLAAF
once	TRBV5-1	TRBJ2-7	ASSLIAGGYEQY
once	TRBV2	TRBJ1-3	ASSSREISGNTIY
.	TRBV4-3	TRBJ2-7	ASSQDWLAGGLYEQY
.	TRBV11-2	TRBJ2-6	ASSYTDQGSGANVLT
.	TRBV2	TRBJ2-7	ASSVGRYEQY
.	TRBV24-1	TRBJ2-1	ATTGAGGPGNEQF
few	TRBV2	TRBJ1-2	ASSARGTVGYT
.	TRBV12-5	TRBJ2-7	ASGLSAFGEQY
.	TRBV28	TRBJ1-5	ASSNGTTDLWPQH
.	TRBV9	TRBJ2-3	ASSVARESGDTDTQY
once	TRBV2	TRBJ1-1	ASNAGNTEAF
.	TRBV19	TRBJ2-3	ASSIQINTDTQY
.	TRBV18	TRBJ1-5	ASSLGQGIQPQH
.	TRBV9	TRBJ2-3	ASSAWPTDTQY
.	TRBV7-8	TRBJ1-1	ASSLNRGTEAF